Listed below are T cell receptor beta chains from one sample, sequenced in a study of blood T cell repertoires in COVID-19. TCRdb's copy holds only in-frame clones and misses some; the assay was immunoSEQ multiplex PCR. Of around 450,000 clones listed, about 85% are singletons. The material sequenced was PBMCs or T cells enriched from blood (not recorded which). The receptor set was obtained from a woman under 30 with acute COVID-19. The CDR3 runs from the conserved cysteine through the conserved F or W. The D gene is left open where the match is weak. The size entry is marked missing in some rows and otherwise reads once, few, many or a size class.

d_call	clone_size	v_call	j_call	cdr3_nt	cdr3_aa
TRBD2	-	TRBV7-2	TRBJ2-7	TGTGCCAGCAGCCCCCGTATAGCGGGAGAAGACGAGCAGTACTTC	CASSPRIAGEDEQYF
TRBD2	-	TRBV19	TRBJ2-3	TGTGCCAGTAGTATAATGTCTAGCGGGTACACAGATACGCAGTATTTT	CASSIMSSGYTDTQYF
TRBD1	few	TRBV5-8	TRBJ1-1	TGTGCCAGCAGCCCGGGACAGGGATGGACTGAAGCTTTCTTT	CASSPGQGWTEAFF
-	-	TRBV27	TRBJ1-3	TGTGCCAGCATCCAGTTACAGCCTGGAAACACCATATATTTT	CASIQLQPGNTIYF
-	-	TRBV19	TRBJ1-5	TGTGCCAGTAGTATTCTCGGTCAGCCCCAGCATTTT	CASSILGQPQHF
TRBD1	-	TRBV28	TRBJ1-4	TGTGCCAGCAGTCCGGGACAGGGGCCCGAAAAACTGTTTTTT	CASSPGQGPEKLFF
-	-	TRBV27	TRBJ1-2	TGTGCCAGCAGCCCGCAGGGGAGGGCTTATGGCTACACCTTC	CASSPQGRAYGYTF
TRBD2	-	TRBV4-1	TRBJ2-3	TGCGCCAGCAGCCAAGATCGAGGAACTAGCGGTGTAGATACGCAGTATTTT	CASSQDRGTSGVDTQYF
TRBD2	-	TRBV6-5	TRBJ2-1	TGTGCCAGCAGGACTAGCCGGGAGCAGTTCTTC	CASRTSREQFF
TRBD2	-	TRBV9	TRBJ2-5	TGTGCCAGCAGCGTAGGGGAGGGTCCCGGGGAGACCCAGTACTTC	CASSVGEGPGETQYF
TRBD2	-	TRBV5-3	TRBJ2-1	TGTGCCAGAAGCTTACCTACCGGGACTAGCGGGGCTAATGAGCAGTTCTTC	CARSLPTGTSGANEQFF
-	-	TRBV4-3	TRBJ2-7	TGCGCCAGCAGCCGGGACACCTCCTACGAGCAGTACTTC	CASSRDTSYEQYF
TRBD2	-	TRBV7-2	TRBJ2-7	TGTGCCAGCAGCGTTTCAGCGGGAGGGCAAATTTTCGGGCAGTACTTC	CASSVSAGGQIFGQYF
-	-	TRBV5-4	TRBJ1-6	TGTGCCAGCAGACAGGGTGGTTCCTATAATTCACCCCTCCACTTT	CASRQGGSYNSPLHF
-	-	TRBV6-5	TRBJ1-1	TGTGCCAGCAGCCCCCCGGGTGTTACCGCTGAAGCTTTCTTT	CASSPPGVTAEAFF
-	-	TRBV28	TRBJ1-2	TGTGCCAGCAAATCCCGGACTTACCTCTATGGCTACACCTTC	CASKSRTYLYGYTF
-	few	TRBV19	TRBJ1-1	TGTGCCAGTAGTCCAGTCGTGAACACTGAAGCTTTCTTT	CASSPVVNTEAFF
TRBD1	-	TRBV4-1	TRBJ1-2	TGCGCCAGCAGCCAAGACGTCCCCCGACAGGGTTTTTATGGCTACACCTTC	CASSQDVPRQGFYGYTF